These T cell receptor beta chains were read from a single sample in a study of blood T cells in healthy people across ages. In TCRdb, the 5' RACE reads were re-called with MiXCR into one record per CDR3 protein. The sample lists about 720,000 distinct CDR3 sequences; around a fifth were seen once. The sample comprised blood. Receptors originate from a man in his 70s in good health. Each CDR3 is given with its conserved first and last residue.

TRBV4-3 | 16 | CASSQDLGVPYNEQFF
TRBV6-6 | 17 | CASSSPLGAGSYNEQFF
TRBV7-3 | 14 | CASSHETTTDTQYF
TRBV5-6 | 14 | CASSLGWGATEAFF
TRBV19 | 16 | CASKNHRGLAGETQYF
TRBV2 | 14 | CASSELMSNEKLFF
TRBV20-1 | 13 | CSASNTGGVGYTF
TRBV7-3 | 14 | CASSYTSAADTQYF
TRBV20-1 | 15 | CSANSGGQGTDTQYF
TRBV5-1 | 14 | CASSLEGRGETQYF
TRBV29-1 | 12 | CSVESTGETQYF
TRBV5-1 | 16 | CASSYTGTSYQETQYF
TRBV10-3 | 16 | CAISATGPQEGDTQYF
TRBV5-6 | 16 | CASTSFDGSSSYEQYF
TRBV29-1 | 13 | CSGGTALNTEAFF
TRBV24-1 | 16 | CATSDSWAADSGELFF
TRBV12-3/TRBV12-4 | 15 | CASNLAGGIYNEQFF
TRBV24-1 | 15 | CATEAGGNVADTQYF
TRBV28 | 14 | CASSPPSVRYEQYF
TRBV6-6 | 14 | CASKATGHSYEQYF
TRBV5-1 | 16 | CASSSELAGGLGEQFF
TRBV7-2 | 16 | CASSLLSVSGGGAQYF
TRBV7-9 | 12 | CASSFHGETQYF
TRBV20-1 | 15 | CSATRGRPKTGELFF
TRBV7-2 | 16 | CASSQPRASSYNEQFF
TRBV28 | 11 | CASSIGPSVVF
TRBV6-6 | 16 | CASSLTGASSTDTQYF
TRBV21-1 | 18 | CASSKSGSGRAFTGELFF
TRBV13 | 15 | CASSFGQVTRGEQYF
TRBV3-1 | 17 | CASSQASRGHLNYGYTF
TRBV29-1 | 16 | CSVKTRGAATNEKLFF
TRBV5-1 | 17 | CASSLELGHLNNSPLHF
TRBV29-1 | 13 | CSGLGQLNTEAFF
TRBV20-1 | 16 | CSAREGQVGFNSPLHF
TRBV7-2 | 15 | CASSLVAGLRTEAFF
TRBV7-3 | 15 | CASSLEGGRWTEAFF
TRBV24-1 | 15 | CATSDRLAGSNEQFF
TRBV7-7 | 15 | CASSLRGRGTDTQYF
TRBV24-1 | 12 | CATRSGYNEQFF
TRBV7-2 | 12 | CASSRNNYGYTF
TRBV29-1 | 18 | CSVFTLPDIGVARSPLHF
TRBV6-1 | 14 | CASQPGTAFYEQYF
TRBV6-1 | 13 | CASSSTSNNEQFF
TRBV3-1 | 15 | CASSQDSTTYYGYTF
TRBV6-6 | 14 | CASRDGTGYSPLHF
TRBV5-1 | 13 | CASSLGDINIQYF
TRBV12-3/TRBV12-4 | 13 | CASSWGGSYEQYF
TRBV29-1 | 11 | CSVESGEEQFF
TRBV24-1 | 15 | CATSDPGTGKRELFF
TRBV20-1 | 12 | CSGTPYQETQYF